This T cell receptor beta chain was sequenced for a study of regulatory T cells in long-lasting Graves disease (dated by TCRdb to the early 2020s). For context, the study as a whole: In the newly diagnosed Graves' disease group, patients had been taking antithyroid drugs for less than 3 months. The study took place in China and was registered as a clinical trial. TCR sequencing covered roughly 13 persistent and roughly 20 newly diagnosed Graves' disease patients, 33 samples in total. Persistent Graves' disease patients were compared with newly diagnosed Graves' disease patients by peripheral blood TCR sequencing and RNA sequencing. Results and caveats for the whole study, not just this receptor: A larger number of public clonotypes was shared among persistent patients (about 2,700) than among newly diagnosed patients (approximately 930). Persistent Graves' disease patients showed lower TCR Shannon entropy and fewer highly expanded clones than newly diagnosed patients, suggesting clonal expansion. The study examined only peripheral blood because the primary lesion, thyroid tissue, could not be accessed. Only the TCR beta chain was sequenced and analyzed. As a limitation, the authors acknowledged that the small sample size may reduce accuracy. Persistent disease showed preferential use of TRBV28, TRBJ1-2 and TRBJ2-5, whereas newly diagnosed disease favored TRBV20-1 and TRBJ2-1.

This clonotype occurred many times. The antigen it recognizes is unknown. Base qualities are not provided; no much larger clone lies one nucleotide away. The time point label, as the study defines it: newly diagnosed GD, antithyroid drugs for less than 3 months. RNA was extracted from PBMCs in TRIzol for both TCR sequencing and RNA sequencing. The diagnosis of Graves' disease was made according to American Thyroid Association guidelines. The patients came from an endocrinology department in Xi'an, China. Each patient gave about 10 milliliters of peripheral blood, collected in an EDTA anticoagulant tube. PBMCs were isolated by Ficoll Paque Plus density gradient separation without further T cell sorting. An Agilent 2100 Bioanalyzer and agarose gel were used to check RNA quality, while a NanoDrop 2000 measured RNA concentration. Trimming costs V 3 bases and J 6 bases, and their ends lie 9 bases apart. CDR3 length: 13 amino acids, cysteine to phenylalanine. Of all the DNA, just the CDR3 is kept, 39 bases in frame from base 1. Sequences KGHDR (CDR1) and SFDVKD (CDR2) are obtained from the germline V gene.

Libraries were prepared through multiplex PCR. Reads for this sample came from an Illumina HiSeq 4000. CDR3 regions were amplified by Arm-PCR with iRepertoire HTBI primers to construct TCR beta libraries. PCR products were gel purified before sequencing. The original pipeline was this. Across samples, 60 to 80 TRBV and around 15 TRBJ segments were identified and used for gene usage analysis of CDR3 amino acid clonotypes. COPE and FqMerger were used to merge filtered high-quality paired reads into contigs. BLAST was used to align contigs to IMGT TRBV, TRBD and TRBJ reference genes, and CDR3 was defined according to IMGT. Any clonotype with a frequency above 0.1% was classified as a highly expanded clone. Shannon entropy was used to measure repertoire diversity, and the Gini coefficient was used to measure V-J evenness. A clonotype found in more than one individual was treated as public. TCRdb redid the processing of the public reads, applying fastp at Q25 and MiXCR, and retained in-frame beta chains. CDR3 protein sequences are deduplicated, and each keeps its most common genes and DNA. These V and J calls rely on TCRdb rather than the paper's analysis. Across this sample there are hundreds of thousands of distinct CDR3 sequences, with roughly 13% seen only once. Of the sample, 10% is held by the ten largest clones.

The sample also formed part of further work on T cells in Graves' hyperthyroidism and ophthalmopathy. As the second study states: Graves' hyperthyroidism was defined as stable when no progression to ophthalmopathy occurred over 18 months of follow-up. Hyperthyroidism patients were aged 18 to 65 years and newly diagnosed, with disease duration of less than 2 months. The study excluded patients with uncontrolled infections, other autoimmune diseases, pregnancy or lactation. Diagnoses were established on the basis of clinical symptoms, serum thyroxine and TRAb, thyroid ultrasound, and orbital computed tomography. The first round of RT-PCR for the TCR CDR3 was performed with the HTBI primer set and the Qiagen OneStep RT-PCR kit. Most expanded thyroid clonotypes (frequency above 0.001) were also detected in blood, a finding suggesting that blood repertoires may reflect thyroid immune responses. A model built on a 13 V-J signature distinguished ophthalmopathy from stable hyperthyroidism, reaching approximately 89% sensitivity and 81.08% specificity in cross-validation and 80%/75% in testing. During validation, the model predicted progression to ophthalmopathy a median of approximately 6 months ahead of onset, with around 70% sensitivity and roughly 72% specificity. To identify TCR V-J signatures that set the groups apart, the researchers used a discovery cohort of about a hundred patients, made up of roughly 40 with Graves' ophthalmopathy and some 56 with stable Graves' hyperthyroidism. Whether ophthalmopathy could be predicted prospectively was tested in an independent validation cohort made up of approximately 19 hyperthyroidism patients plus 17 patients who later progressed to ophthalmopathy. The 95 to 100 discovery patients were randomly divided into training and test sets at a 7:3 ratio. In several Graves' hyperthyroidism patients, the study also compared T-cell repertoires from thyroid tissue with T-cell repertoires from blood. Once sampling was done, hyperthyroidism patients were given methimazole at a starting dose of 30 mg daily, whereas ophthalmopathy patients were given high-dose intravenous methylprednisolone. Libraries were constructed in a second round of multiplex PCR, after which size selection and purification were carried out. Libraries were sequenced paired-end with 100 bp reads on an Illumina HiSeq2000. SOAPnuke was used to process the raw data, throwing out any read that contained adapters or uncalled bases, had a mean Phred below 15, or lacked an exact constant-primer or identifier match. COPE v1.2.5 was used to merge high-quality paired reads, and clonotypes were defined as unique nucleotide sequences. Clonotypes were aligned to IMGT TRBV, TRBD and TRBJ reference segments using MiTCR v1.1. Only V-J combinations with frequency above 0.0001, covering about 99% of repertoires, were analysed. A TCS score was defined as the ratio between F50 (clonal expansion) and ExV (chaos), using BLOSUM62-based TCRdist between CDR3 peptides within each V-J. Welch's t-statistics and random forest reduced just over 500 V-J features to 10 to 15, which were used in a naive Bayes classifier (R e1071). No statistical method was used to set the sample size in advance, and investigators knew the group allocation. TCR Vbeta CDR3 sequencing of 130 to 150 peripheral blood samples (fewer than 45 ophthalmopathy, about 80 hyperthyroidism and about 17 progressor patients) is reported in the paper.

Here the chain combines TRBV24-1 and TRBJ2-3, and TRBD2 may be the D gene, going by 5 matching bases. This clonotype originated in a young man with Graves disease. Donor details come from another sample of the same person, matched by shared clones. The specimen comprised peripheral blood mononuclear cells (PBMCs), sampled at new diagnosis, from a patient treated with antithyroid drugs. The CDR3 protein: CATSDAGEDTQYF. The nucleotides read TGTGCCACCAGTGATGCCGGGGAGGATACGCAGTATTTT.